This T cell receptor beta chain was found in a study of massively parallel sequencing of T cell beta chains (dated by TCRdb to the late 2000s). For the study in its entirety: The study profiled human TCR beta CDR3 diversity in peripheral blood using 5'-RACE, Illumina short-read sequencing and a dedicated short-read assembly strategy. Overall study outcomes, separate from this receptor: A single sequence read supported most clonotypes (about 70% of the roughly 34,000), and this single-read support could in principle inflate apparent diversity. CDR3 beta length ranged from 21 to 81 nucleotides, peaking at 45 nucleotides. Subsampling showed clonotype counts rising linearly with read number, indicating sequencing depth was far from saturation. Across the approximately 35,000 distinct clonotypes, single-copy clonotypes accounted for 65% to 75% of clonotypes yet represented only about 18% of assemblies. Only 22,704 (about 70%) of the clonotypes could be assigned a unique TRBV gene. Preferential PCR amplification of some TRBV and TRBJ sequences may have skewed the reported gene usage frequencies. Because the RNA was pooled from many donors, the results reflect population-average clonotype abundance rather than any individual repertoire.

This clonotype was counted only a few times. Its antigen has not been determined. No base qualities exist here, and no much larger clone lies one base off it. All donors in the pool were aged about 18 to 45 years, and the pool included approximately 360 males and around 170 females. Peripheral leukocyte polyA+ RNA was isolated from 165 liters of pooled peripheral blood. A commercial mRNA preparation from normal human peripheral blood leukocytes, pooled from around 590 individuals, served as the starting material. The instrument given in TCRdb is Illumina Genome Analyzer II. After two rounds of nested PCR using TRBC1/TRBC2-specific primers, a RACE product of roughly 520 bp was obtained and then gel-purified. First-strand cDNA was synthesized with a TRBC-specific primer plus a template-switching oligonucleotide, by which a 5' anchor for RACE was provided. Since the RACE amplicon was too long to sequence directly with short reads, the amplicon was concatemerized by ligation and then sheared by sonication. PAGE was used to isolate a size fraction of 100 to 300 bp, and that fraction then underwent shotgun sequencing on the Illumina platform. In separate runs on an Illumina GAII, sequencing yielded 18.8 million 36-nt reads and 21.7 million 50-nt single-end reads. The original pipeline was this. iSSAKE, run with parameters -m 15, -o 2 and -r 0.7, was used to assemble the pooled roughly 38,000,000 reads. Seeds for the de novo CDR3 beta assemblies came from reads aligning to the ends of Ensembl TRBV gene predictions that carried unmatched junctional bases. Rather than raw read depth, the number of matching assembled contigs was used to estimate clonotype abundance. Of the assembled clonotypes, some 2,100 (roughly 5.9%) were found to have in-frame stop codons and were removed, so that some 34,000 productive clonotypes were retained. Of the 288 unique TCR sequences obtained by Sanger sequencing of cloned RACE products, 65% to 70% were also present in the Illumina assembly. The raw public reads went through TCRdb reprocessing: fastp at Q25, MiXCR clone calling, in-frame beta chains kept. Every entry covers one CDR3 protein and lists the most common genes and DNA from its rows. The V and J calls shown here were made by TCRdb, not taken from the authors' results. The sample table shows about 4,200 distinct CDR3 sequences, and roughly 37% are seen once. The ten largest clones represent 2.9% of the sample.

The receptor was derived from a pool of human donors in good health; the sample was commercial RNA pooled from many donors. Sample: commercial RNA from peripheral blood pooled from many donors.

The nucleotides read TGCGCCAGCAGCTGGGACAGTGTAAGGAATGAGCAGTTCTTC. This codes for CASSWDSVRNEQFF. The sequence is built from TRBV5-1 and TRBJ2-1; TRBD1 agrees with 7 junctional bases. For this chain, trimming is 3 bases at the V end and 7 bases at the J end, and the number of junction bases without a gene match is 7. CDR3 length: 14 amino acids, cysteine to phenylalanine. CDR3 DNA is the only sequence kept; it has 42 bases, read in frame from the first base. Sequences SGHRS (CDR1) and YFSETQ (CDR2) are obtained from the germline V gene.